This is a list of T cell receptor beta chains from one sample in a study of control samples from healthy donors and cancer patients. The data were produced by immunoSEQ multiplex PCR, yet TCRdb's version contains in-frame clones alone and is incomplete. The table lists around 83,000 clones, 80% to 95% of them singletons. Sequenced sample: PBMCs. The receptor source for this set is a woman between 40 and 50 years old with lung cancer. CDR3s include the opening cysteine and the closing phenylalanine or tryptophan. Each record gives: J gene, CDR3 length, D gene, V gene, clone size, CDR3 protein, CDR3 DNA. A D gene is named only where the DNA matches it firmly. Clone sizes are given selectively: once, few, many, or a class where the clone is expanded.

j_call: TRBJ2-7; cdr3_length: 16; d_call: TRBD1; v_call: TRBV19; clone_size: NA; cdr3_aa: CASSRQGGPLSYEQYF; cdr3_nt: TGTGCCAGTAGCAGACAGGGGGGGCCTTTGAGCTACGAGCAGTACTTC
j_call: TRBJ1-1; cdr3_length: 15; d_call: NA; v_call: TRBV4-2; clone_size: NA; cdr3_aa: CASSPGQPMNTEAFF; cdr3_nt: TGTGCCAGCAGCCCTGGACAGCCTATGAACACTGAAGCTTTCTTT
j_call: TRBJ2-5; cdr3_length: 13; d_call: TRBD2; v_call: TRBV30; clone_size: NA; cdr3_aa: CAWDPGGGETQYF; cdr3_nt: TGTGCCTGGGACCCGGGGGGGGGCGAGACCCAGTACTTC
j_call: TRBJ2-5; cdr3_length: 18; d_call: TRBD1; v_call: TRBV6-6; clone_size: NA; cdr3_aa: CASSRGPPGQRYQETQYF; cdr3_nt: TGTGCCAGCAGTCGTGGACCACCGGGACAGAGGTACCAAGAGACCCAGTACTTC
j_call: TRBJ1-1; cdr3_length: 15; d_call: NA; v_call: TRBV6-5; clone_size: NA; cdr3_aa: CASSYSRWVSAEAFF; cdr3_nt: TGTGCCAGCAGTTACTCGCGCTGGGTATCGGCTGAAGCTTTCTTT
j_call: TRBJ2-3; cdr3_length: 13; d_call: TRBD1; v_call: TRBV29-1; clone_size: NA; cdr3_aa: CSIYPGQTDTQYF; cdr3_nt: TGCAGCATATACCCGGGACAGACAGATACGCAGTATTTT
j_call: TRBJ1-1; cdr3_length: 12; d_call: NA; v_call: TRBV12-3/TRBV12-4; clone_size: NA; cdr3_aa: CASSLLVWEAFF; cdr3_nt: TGTGCCAGCAGTTTGCTAGTGTGGGAAGCTTTCTTT
j_call: TRBJ1-1; cdr3_length: 14; d_call: NA; v_call: TRBV2; clone_size: NA; cdr3_aa: CASSEWGSDTEAFF; cdr3_nt: TGTGCCAGCAGTGAGTGGGGTAGCGACACTGAAGCTTTCTTT
j_call: TRBJ2-2; cdr3_length: 15; d_call: NA; v_call: TRBV6-5; clone_size: once; cdr3_aa: CASSYYRGSTGELFF; cdr3_nt: TGTGCCAGCAGTTACTATCGCGGCTCCACCGGGGAGCTGTTTTTT
j_call: TRBJ1-4; cdr3_length: 16; d_call: TRBD1; v_call: TRBV9; clone_size: once; cdr3_aa: CASSPYSGTGAEKLFF; cdr3_nt: TGTGCCAGCAGCCCCTATTCCGGGACAGGCGCCGAAAAACTGTTTTTT
j_call: TRBJ2-5; cdr3_length: 15; d_call: TRBD2; v_call: TRBV5-4; clone_size: NA; cdr3_aa: CASSAETSGEETQYF; cdr3_nt: TGTGCCAGCAGCGCTGAGACTAGCGGAGAAGAGACCCAGTACTTC
j_call: TRBJ2-5; cdr3_length: 18; d_call: TRBD2; v_call: TRBV7-9; clone_size: NA; cdr3_aa: CASGRPMGLAGGKETQYF; cdr3_nt: TGTGCCAGCGGCAGACCTATGGGGCTAGCGGGGGGAAAAGAGACCCAGTACTTC
j_call: TRBJ1-1; cdr3_length: 13; d_call: NA; v_call: TRBV6-5; clone_size: NA; cdr3_aa: CASRSPGGPEAFF; cdr3_nt: TGTGCCAGCAGATCCCCAGGAGGTCCTGAAGCTTTCTTT
j_call: TRBJ2-5; cdr3_length: 14; d_call: TRBD2; v_call: TRBV5-1; clone_size: NA; cdr3_aa: CASSFSGNQETQYF; cdr3_nt: TGCGCCAGCAGCTTTAGCGGGAATCAAGAGACCCAGTACTTC
j_call: TRBJ1-1; cdr3_length: 14; d_call: NA; v_call: TRBV6-2/TRBV6-3; clone_size: NA; cdr3_aa: CASSYSGENTEAFF; cdr3_nt: TGTGCCAGCAGTTACTCGGGGGAGAACACTGAAGCTTTCTTT
j_call: TRBJ2-5; cdr3_length: 13; d_call: NA; v_call: TRBV11-2; clone_size: NA; cdr3_aa: CASSLGLAETQYF; cdr3_nt: TGTGCCAGCAGCTTGGGTCTGGCCGAGACCCAGTACTTC
j_call: TRBJ1-1; cdr3_length: 16; d_call: TRBD1; v_call: TRBV25-1; clone_size: NA; cdr3_aa: CASSRLSGQMNTEAFF; cdr3_nt: TGTGCCAGCAGCAGATTATCGGGACAGATGAACACTGAAGCTTTCTTT
j_call: TRBJ2-1; cdr3_length: 15; d_call: NA; v_call: TRBV2; clone_size: NA; cdr3_aa: CASSDLGDPQDEQFF; cdr3_nt: TGTGCCAGCAGTGATCTGGGAGATCCCCAGGATGAGCAGTTCTTC
j_call: TRBJ1-1; cdr3_length: 14; d_call: NA; v_call: TRBV5-5; clone_size: NA; cdr3_aa: CASSFTSWNTEAFF; cdr3_nt: TGTGCCAGCAGCTTCACCAGCTGGAACACTGAAGCTTTCTTT
j_call: TRBJ1-2; cdr3_length: 16; d_call: TRBD1; v_call: TRBV5-4; clone_size: NA; cdr3_aa: CASSLGTGEANYGYTF; cdr3_nt: TGTGCCAGCAGCTTGGGGACAGGAGAAGCTAACTATGGCTACACCTTC
j_call: TRBJ1-1; cdr3_length: 13; d_call: NA; v_call: TRBV2; clone_size: NA; cdr3_aa: CASKDDFNTEAFF; cdr3_nt: TGTGCCAGCAAAGACGACTTCAACACTGAAGCTTTCTTT
j_call: TRBJ2-2; cdr3_length: 15; d_call: NA; v_call: TRBV7-2; clone_size: NA; cdr3_aa: CASSQSGLNTGELFF; cdr3_nt: TGTGCCAGCAGCCAAAGTGGTCTTAACACCGGGGAGCTGTTTTTT
j_call: TRBJ1-2; cdr3_length: 14; d_call: NA; v_call: TRBV28; clone_size: NA; cdr3_aa: CASSLGAALEGYTF; cdr3_nt: TGTGCCAGCAGTCTCGGGGCCGCACTGGAAGGCTACACCTTC
j_call: TRBJ2-3; cdr3_length: 15; d_call: NA; v_call: TRBV7-2; clone_size: NA; cdr3_aa: CASANKPRAVDTQYF; cdr3_nt: TGTGCCAGCGCTAACAAGCCCAGGGCCGTAGATACGCAGTATTTT
j_call: TRBJ2-3; cdr3_length: 16; d_call: TRBD1; v_call: TRBV2; clone_size: once; cdr3_aa: CASRRPGQGIEDTQYF; cdr3_nt: TGTGCCAGCAGACGACCGGGACAGGGTATCGAAGATACGCAGTATTTT
j_call: TRBJ1-1; cdr3_length: 14; d_call: NA; v_call: TRBV7-3; clone_size: NA; cdr3_aa: CASSLQGSDTEAFF; cdr3_nt: TGTGCCAGCAGCTTACAGGGAAGCGACACTGAAGCTTTCTTT
j_call: TRBJ1-2; cdr3_length: 15; d_call: NA; v_call: TRBV11-2; clone_size: NA; cdr3_aa: CASSSSRDWGKGYTF; cdr3_nt: TGTGCCAGCAGCTCCTCCCGGGACTGGGGGAAGGGCTACACCTTC
j_call: TRBJ2-1; cdr3_length: 10; d_call: TRBD2; v_call: TRBV5-1; clone_size: NA; cdr3_aa: CASSGEGPVF; cdr3_nt: TGCGCCAGCAGCGGGGAGGGACCTGTCTTC
j_call: TRBJ1-2; cdr3_length: 15; d_call: TRBD1; v_call: TRBV4-1; clone_size: NA; cdr3_aa: CASSLHGQGGYGYTF; cdr3_nt: TGCGCCAGCAGCCTCCACGGACAGGGAGGCTATGGCTACACCTTC
j_call: TRBJ2-5; cdr3_length: 16; d_call: TRBD2; v_call: TRBV3-1/TRBV3-2; clone_size: NA; cdr3_aa: CASSSWIAGGRETQYF; cdr3_nt: TGTGCCAGCAGCTCATGGATAGCGGGGGGGCGGGAGACCCAGTACTTC
j_call: TRBJ1-2; cdr3_length: 15; d_call: NA; v_call: TRBV19; clone_size: NA; cdr3_aa: CASSPVGIGNYGYTF; cdr3_nt: TGTGCCAGTAGTCCCGTAGGTATCGGGAACTATGGCTACACCTTC
j_call: TRBJ2-5; cdr3_length: 12; d_call: NA; v_call: TRBV2; clone_size: NA; cdr3_aa: CASSPRQETQYF; cdr3_nt: TGTGCCAGCAGCCCCAGACAAGAGACCCAGTACTTC
j_call: TRBJ2-2; cdr3_length: 13; d_call: NA; v_call: TRBV9; clone_size: NA; cdr3_aa: CASSERPSGELFF; cdr3_nt: TGTGCCAGCAGCGAGCGACCGAGTGGGGAGCTGTTTTTT
j_call: TRBJ2-3; cdr3_length: 14; d_call: NA; v_call: TRBV5-1; clone_size: NA; cdr3_aa: CASSLVSGTDTQYF; cdr3_nt: TGCGCCAGCAGCTTGGTTAGCGGCACAGATACGCAGTATTTT
j_call: TRBJ1-6; cdr3_length: 14; d_call: NA; v_call: TRBV24-1; clone_size: few; cdr3_aa: CATSEGIGNSPLHF; cdr3_nt: TGTGCCACCAGTGAGGGAATAGGTAATTCACCCCTCCACTTT
j_call: TRBJ2-3; cdr3_length: 14; d_call: NA; v_call: TRBV28; clone_size: NA; cdr3_aa: CASREIPGEDTQYF; cdr3_nt: TGTGCCAGCAGAGAAATTCCAGGGGAAGATACGCAGTATTTT
j_call: TRBJ1-4; cdr3_length: 14; d_call: TRBD1; v_call: TRBV3-1/TRBV3-2; clone_size: NA; cdr3_aa: CASSPLAGGEKLFF; cdr3_nt: TGTGCCAGCAGCCCCCTGGCAGGGGGTGAAAAACTGTTTTTT
j_call: TRBJ2-3; cdr3_length: 16; d_call: NA; v_call: TRBV11-3; clone_size: once; cdr3_aa: CASSTRGGADTDTQYF; cdr3_nt: TGTGCCAGCAGCACGAGGGGGGGGGCGGACACAGATACGCAGTATTTT
j_call: TRBJ1-6; cdr3_length: 15; d_call: NA; v_call: TRBV7-2; clone_size: NA; cdr3_aa: CASRKTGGNNSPLHF; cdr3_nt: TGTGCCAGCAGGAAGACGGGGGGCAATAATTCACCCCTCCACTTT
j_call: TRBJ2-7; cdr3_length: 14; d_call: NA; v_call: TRBV24-1; clone_size: NA; cdr3_aa: CATRMNRESREQYF; cdr3_nt: TGTGCCACCAGGATGAACAGGGAATCTCGGGAGCAGTACTTC
j_call: TRBJ1-1; cdr3_length: 14; d_call: TRBD1; v_call: TRBV2; clone_size: NA; cdr3_aa: CASRKDREGTEAFF; cdr3_nt: TGTGCCAGCAGGAAGGACAGGGAGGGGACTGAAGCTTTCTTT
j_call: TRBJ1-1; cdr3_length: 13; d_call: NA; v_call: TRBV9; clone_size: once; cdr3_aa: CASSVGGRTEAFF; cdr3_nt: TGTGCCAGCAGCGTAGGAGGGCGGACTGAAGCTTTCTTT
j_call: TRBJ1-5; cdr3_length: 16; d_call: TRBD1; v_call: TRBV10-2; clone_size: few; cdr3_aa: CASSEMDRVGNQPQHF; cdr3_nt: TGCGCCAGCAGTGAGATGGACAGGGTGGGCAATCAGCCCCAGCATTTT
j_call: TRBJ1-1; cdr3_length: 15; d_call: NA; v_call: TRBV10-3; clone_size: NA; cdr3_aa: CAISEMSGENTEAFF; cdr3_nt: TGTGCCATCAGTGAGATGTCCGGAGAGAACACTGAAGCTTTCTTT
j_call: TRBJ1-1; cdr3_length: 13; d_call: NA; v_call: TRBV12-3/TRBV12-4; clone_size: NA; cdr3_aa: CASSHRVDTEAFF; cdr3_nt: TGTGCCAGCAGTCACCGGGTTGACACTGAAGCTTTCTTT
j_call: TRBJ1-2; cdr3_length: 15; d_call: NA; v_call: TRBV6-5; clone_size: NA; cdr3_aa: CASSPILTGTYGYTF; cdr3_nt: TGTGCCAGCAGCCCCATTCTAACAGGGACCTATGGCTACACCTTC
j_call: TRBJ1-1; cdr3_length: 13; d_call: NA; v_call: TRBV2; clone_size: NA; cdr3_aa: CASSEVDGYEAFF; cdr3_nt: TGTGCCAGCAGTGAAGTAGACGGATATGAAGCTTTCTTT
j_call: TRBJ2-7; cdr3_length: 11; d_call: NA; v_call: TRBV27; clone_size: NA; cdr3_aa: CASADPYEQYF; cdr3_nt: TGTGCCAGCGCGGACCCTTACGAGCAGTACTTC
j_call: TRBJ2-1; cdr3_length: 15; d_call: NA; v_call: TRBV9; clone_size: NA; cdr3_aa: CASSPGVGIVNEQFF; cdr3_nt: TGTGCCAGCAGCCCCGGGGTAGGGATAGTAAATGAGCAGTTCTTC
j_call: TRBJ1-2; cdr3_length: 13; d_call: TRBD1; v_call: TRBV29-1; clone_size: NA; cdr3_aa: CSASTDRVYGYTF; cdr3_nt: TGCAGCGCCTCAACCGACAGGGTCTATGGCTACACCTTC
j_call: TRBJ1-6; cdr3_length: 14; d_call: NA; v_call: TRBV2; clone_size: NA; cdr3_aa: CASSESGLRSPLHF; cdr3_nt: TGTGCCAGCAGTGAGTCGGGGTTGAGATCACCCCTCCACTTT
j_call: TRBJ1-5; cdr3_length: 15; d_call: NA; v_call: TRBV19; clone_size: NA; cdr3_aa: CASRPGGALNQPQHF; cdr3_nt: TGTGCCAGTAGGCCCGGAGGGGCACTAAATCAGCCCCAGCATTTT
j_call: TRBJ1-2; cdr3_length: 11; d_call: NA; v_call: TRBV19; clone_size: NA; cdr3_aa: CASRTAEGYTF; cdr3_nt: TGTGCCAGTCGGACAGCGGAAGGCTACACCTTC
j_call: TRBJ1-1; cdr3_length: 12; d_call: NA; v_call: TRBV9; clone_size: NA; cdr3_aa: CASSVGGTEAFF; cdr3_nt: TGTGCCAGCAGCGTCGGGGGAACTGAAGCTTTCTTT
j_call: TRBJ1-4; cdr3_length: 15; d_call: TRBD1; v_call: TRBV2; clone_size: NA; cdr3_aa: CASSDRDRGPEKLFF; cdr3_nt: TGTGCCAGCAGTGATAGGGACAGGGGACCTGAAAAACTGTTTTTT